What follows are 9 T cell receptor beta chains derived from one specimen sequenced in a study of T cells in Graves' hyperthyroidism and ophthalmopathy. RNA transcripts provided the source from which TCR beta CDR3 regions were amplified. Researchers ran a first-round RT-PCR on the TCR CDR3 using the HTBI primer set. A single record per CDR3 protein comes from TCRdb applying MiXCR to the multiplex PCR reads. The sample lists hundreds of thousands of distinct CDR3 sequences; approximately 14% were seen once. What was sequenced was blood. The receptors stem from a woman aged 18 to 35 with Graves' hyperthyroidism.

This clonotype has ten or more counts. This rearrangement joins TRBV28 to TRBJ1-5; weak D call: TRBD1 (5 bases). Germline V gene lookup returns CDR1 MDHEN and CDR2 SYDVKM. CDR3 length: 14 residues. V was cut by 2 bases and J by 4 bases, with 9 bases left in between. CDR3: CASSLRGPNQPQHF. CDR3 nucleotide sequence: TGTGCCAGCAGTTTAAGGGGACCTAATCAGCCCCAGCATTTT. The entire variable domain, with the rest obtained from reference TRBV28 and TRBJ1-5, is as follows: DVKVTQSSRYLVKRTGEKVFLECVQDMDHENMFWYRQDPGLGLRLIYFSYDVKMKEKGDIPEGYSVSREKKERFSLILESASTNQTSMYLCASSLRGPNQPQHFGDGTRLSIL.

This clonotype was observed a few times. This chain connects TRBV6-6 to TRBJ1-1; weak D call: TRBD1 (5 bases). Trimming took off 1 base at V and 1 base at J, with 13 bases between the two ends. CDR3 length equals 16 residues. From germline, CDR1 is MNHNY and CDR2 SVGAGI (reference sequence). The CDR3 DNA reads as TGTGCCAGCAGTTACTGGCCCGAAGGGGCGAACACTGAAGCTTTCTTT. Residues: CASSYWPEGANTEAFF.

The V call is TRBV5-6, the J call TRBJ2-7, with 15 bases fitting TRBD2. The CDR3 contains 16 residues. Germline V lookup: CDR1 SGHDT, CDR2 YYEEEE. J lost 7 bases, V lost 2 bases, and 7 bases had no gene match. The chain's CDR3 is CASSFGLAGGPGEQYF. The CDR3 DNA follows: TGTGCCAGCAGCTTCGGACTAGCGGGAGGGCCCGGTGAGCAGTACTTC.

The chain uses TRBV6-2 or TRBV6-3 and TRBJ2-1; 7 bases are a match to TRBD2. The CDR3 contains 16 residues. Per the germline V gene, CDR1 is MNHEY and CDR2 is SVGEGT. The trim removed 4 bases at V and 3 bases at J, leaving 9 bases unmatched. In nucleotides, the CDR3 is TGTGCCAGCAGTTGGCCTGGGGGAGGGCTCTACAATGAGCAGTTCTTC. Its protein is CASSWPGGGLYNEQFF.

There are a few counts of this clonotype. V usage is TRBV7-8 and J usage is TRBJ2-1; 13 nucleotides agree with TRBD2. Trimming cost V 4 bases and J 9 bases; bases outside gene matches: 9. This CDR3 region has 16 residues. Germline V gene data show CDR1 as SGHVS and CDR2 as FQNEAQ. CDR3 coding DNA: TGTGCCAGCAGCTCCCTACTAGCGGGAGGGAAGAGTGAGCAGTTCTTC. It is translated as CASSSLLAGGKSEQFF.

The rearrangement uses TRBV10-3 and TRBJ2-2; D is possibly TRBD1 (6 bases). The CDR3 extends over 15 amino acids. Trimming pared 4 bases from V and 1 base from J, leaving 10 bases between. Germline-derived CDR1 and CDR2 are ENHRY and SYGVKD. The CDR3 sequence: CAISATGVNTGELFF. As DNA, the CDR3 is TGTGCCATCAGTGCGACAGGAGTGAACACCGGGGAGCTGTTTTTT.

This clonotype was seen many times. This chain connects TRBV15 to TRBJ1-4, with D perhaps matching TRBD1 (5 bases). This CDR3 has 16 amino acids. Germline-derived CDR1 and CDR2 are LNHNV and YYDKDF (reference sequence). Between the trimmed V and J ends, which lost 4 bases and 2 bases, there was a span of 14 bases. The CDR3 DNA is TGTGCCACCAGCAAGGGACCGCGCAGTACTAATGAAAAACTGTTTTTT. This codes for CATSKGPRSTNEKLFF. Full variable domain (rest looked up from reference TRBV15 and TRBJ1-4): DAMVIQNPRYQVTQFGKPVTLSCSQTLNHNVMYWYQQKSSQAPKLLFHYYDKDFNNEADTPDNFQSRRPNTSFCFLDIRSPGLGDTAMYLCATSKGPRSTNEKLFFGSGTQLSVL.

This clonotype occurred many times. The rearrangement joins TRBV20-1 to TRBJ2-7, with 10 bases fitting TRBD1. Trimming at V came to 6 bases and at J to 2 bases, leaving 7 bases not matched to a gene. Per germline, CDR1 DFQATT and CDR2 SNEGSKA (reference sequence). This CDR3 is built from 14 residues. CDR3 nucleotides: TGCAGTGCAAACCGACAGGGGGCTACCTACGAGCAGTACTTC. This translates into CSANRQGATYEQYF.

This clonotype was counted a few times. The chain couples TRBV12-5 to TRBJ2-1, with 7 bases fitting TRBD1. Germline V gene data show CDR1 as LGHNT and CDR2 as FRNRAP. The CDR3 runs to 15 residues. The ends lost 1 base at V and 5 bases at J; junction bases unmatched: 5. The CDR3 loop is CASGLGWGQHNEQFF. CDR3 DNA sequence: TGTGCTAGTGGTTTGGGCTGGGGACAGCACAATGAGCAGTTCTTC.